Listed here is a single T cell receptor (beta chain). Here immunoSEQ multiplex PCR was the method, and the copy in TCRdb shows in-frame clones only, minus some. In the table there are 100,000 to 110,000 clones, around 92% of which are singletons. These data originate in a study of T cell changes during pregnancy in multiple sclerosis. There are 17 residues in the CDR3. V gave up 2 bases and J gave up 5 bases; unmatched junction bases: 15. Per germline, CDR1 SGHNT and CDR2 YENEEA. The receptor was isolated from a female donor with multiple sclerosis, enrolled in a pregnancy study. The chain couples TRBV11-3 to TRBJ2-7; 7 bases map to TRBD2. The starting material was peripheral blood, obtained after pregnancy. The CDR3 spells CASSLPIVGTTSHEQYF. CDR3 in DNA: TGTGCCAGCAGCTTACCGATCGTAGGGACTACTAGTCACGAGCAGTACTTC.